This T cell receptor (beta chain) was observed in a study of blood T cell repertoires in COVID-19 (TCRdb year 2020). Some background on the complete study: Collaborator samples came from the United States, Italy and Spain and covered acute and convalescent phases of COVID-19. The prospective study material was composed of cDNA or gDNA derived from T cells, B-cell-depleted T cells, or PBMCs. Deeply sampled blood TCRbeta repertoires from subjects exposed to, actively infected with, or recovered from COVID-19 were included in the dataset. A freely available public database, intended as a resource for researchers studying the immune response to SARS-CoV-2, is where the repertoires were released. The samples were drawn from the first 160 participants of the ongoing ImmuneRACE study and from over a thousand subjects provided by 6 global collaborators. A de-identified subject ID, COVID-19 status, age in years and sex were almost always included in the sample metadata. HLA class I and class II types, where available, came from metadata supplied by the sample provider rather than from assay-based typing. The paper as a whole reports these results and caveats: The quantity of clinical and demographic metadata differed by source and by participant and was supplied without curation.

About this clone itself: Its antigen is not yet known. Nothing much larger sits one base from this clone, and base qualities are not available.

TCRbeta CDR3 regions were amplified from genomic DNA by means of the immunoSEQ Assay, a bias-controlled multiplex PCR. In the authors' own workflow: Nucleated cell counts per sample were estimated from amplification of reference gene primers within the assay. To quantify the absolute abundance of each unique TCRbeta CDR3 rearrangement, sequence reads were collapsed and filtered. Productive Simpson clonality was computed per sample as the square root of Simpson's diversity index over productive rearrangements. TCRdb obtained this table from immuneACCESS and retained in-frame rearrangements with V and J assigned. These tables miss some clones; where compared with another copy, unresolved V genes account for less than half of the shortfall, and the remainder is unexplained. V and J calls and clone size are given by that table; D and trimming were obtained from the DNA. This sample holds approximately 150,000 clones; roughly 82% were observed only once. About 5% of the sample belongs to the ten largest clones.

Whole blood was collected in K2EDTA tubes by collaborating institutions according to the institutions' own protocols. For TCRbeta analysis, collaborator samples were shipped as frozen whole blood, as isolated PBMCs, or as DNA extracted from either sample type. CDR1 and CDR2, per the germline V gene, are SGHDN and FVKESK. The germline V end is reduced by 3 bases and the J end by 4 bases; junction bases left unmatched: 3. Counted from cysteine to phenylalanine, this CDR3 has 15 amino acids. Only the CDR3 DNA stays, 45 bases, in frame from base 1. Sequencing was carried out using peripheral blood. This chain joins TRBV14 to TRBJ1-6; 7 central nucleotides agree with TRBD1. The receptor comes from a human donor in a cohort sampled during active COVID-19. The sequenced DNA: TGTGCCAGCAGCCAGGCAGGGGGGTATAATTCACCCCTCCACTTT. Protein translation: CASSQAGGYNSPLHF.